Following are 22 T cell receptor beta chains from one sample sequenced in a study of cytomegalovirus exposure and HLA in healthy donors. This table comes from immunoSEQ multiplex PCR, and its TCRdb copy is limited to in-frame clones, with some not included. The sample lists over 250,000 clones; approximately 86% were seen once. Specimen: PBMCs. The receptors shown here come from a woman under 30 in good health and CMV-seronegative.

The gene calls are TRBV27 and TRBJ1-2, with D uncertain. The germline V and J ends were trimmed by 2 bases and 3 bases, with 13 bases remaining between them. This CDR3 has 15 residues. Germline loops: CDR1 MNHEY, CDR2 SMNVEV (reference sequence). The CDR3 nucleotides read TGTGCCAGCAGTTTAAGCCTCCCTTCTCACTATGGCTACACCTTC. Its protein is CASSLSLPSHYGYTF.

This sequence joins TRBV29-1 and TRBJ2-3; 12 positions agree with TRBD2. With V trimmed by 7 bases and J by 3 bases, 5 bases remained unmatched. CDR1 is SQVTM, CDR2 ANQGSEA, per germline. CDR3 length: 14 amino acids. In nucleotides, the CDR3 is TGCAGCGCTACTAGCGGGGGGCTTACAGATACGCAGTATTTT. It encodes CSATSGGLTDTQYF.

This sequence joins TRBV27 and TRBJ1-2; 9 nucleotides match TRBD1. Germline CDR1 is MNHEY and CDR2 is SMNVEV (reference sequence). The CDR3 sequence is 16 residues long. Losses at the gene ends were 5 bases for V and 6 bases for J; bases not matched to a gene: 13. The CDR3 region is CASSILAAGTGNGYTF. CDR3 in DNA: TGTGCCAGCAGTATCCTGGCCGCCGGGACAGGGAATGGCTACACCTTC.

This chain joins TRBV7-6 and TRBJ1-2; D remains unclear. Germline V gene data show CDR1 as SGHVS and CDR2 as FNYEAQ. CDR3 length equals 12 residues. The V end was cut by 2 bases, the J end by 6 bases, with 7 bases between. CDR3 nucleotide sequence: TGTGCCAGCAGCTTAAGAGCCAATGGCTACACCTTC. Amino acid sequence: CASSLRANGYTF.

The V call is TRBV11-3, the J call TRBJ2-1; D gene unclear. The germline V gene has CDR1 SGHNT and CDR2 YENEEA. V lost 5 bases to trimming and J lost 6 bases, with 14 bases between them. The CDR3 spans 14 residues. This CDR3 is CASSPGSYGNEQFF. The CDR3 DNA reads as TGTGCCAGCAGCCCCGGGTCGTATGGCAATGAGCAGTTCTTC.

This sequence joins TRBV7-8 and TRBJ2-1; 8 bases match TRBD2. The V segment lost 1 base and the J segment 7 bases; nucleotides outside the gene matches: 9. The CDR3 contains 16 residues. Germline-derived CDR1 and CDR2 are SGHVS and FQNEAQ. The CDR3 bases are TGTGCCAGCAGCTTAGTTTCGCGAGCGGGGGCTAATGAGCAGTTCTTC. Translation: CASSLVSRAGANEQFF.

The V and J genes are TRBV25-1 and TRBJ2-1; 12 positions agree with TRBD2. J lost 7 bases, V lost 5 bases, and 12 bases had no gene match. CDR3 length: 17 residues. Germline V CDR1 and CDR2: MGHDK, SYGVNS. CDR3 sequence (DNA): TGTGCCAGCAGTCCGTACCCCCTAGCGGGAGGGTCAAATGAGCAGTTCTTC. This translates into CASSPYPLAGGSNEQFF.

The J gene is TRBJ2-1, the V gene TRBV14; D not certain. This CDR3 has 11 amino acids. V was clipped by 1 base and J by 10 bases, with 5 bases between them. CDR1 is SGHDN, CDR2 FVKESK, per germline. This CDR3 reads CASSQVQEQFF. As DNA, the CDR3 is TGTGCCAGCAGCCAAGTGCAGGAGCAGTTCTTC.

This chain links TRBV9 with TRBJ2-3, with 8 bases that match TRBD2. Per germline, CDR1 SGDLS and CDR2 YYNGEE. Trimming cost V 6 bases and J 2 bases; bases outside gene matches: 11. This CDR3 is 16 amino acids long. The CDR3 protein is CASTIRAGVYTDTQYF. CDR3 bases: TGTGCCAGCACCATCCGAGCGGGAGTCTACACAGATACGCAGTATTTT. Based on the CDR3 plus reference TRBV9 and TRBJ2-3, the full variable domain is DSGVTQTPKHLITATGQRVTLRCSPRSGDLSVYWYQQSLDQGLQFLIQYYNGEERAKGNILERFSAQQFPDLHSELNLSSLELGDSALYFCASTIRAGVYTDTQYFGPGTRLTVL.

This chain uses TRBV6-1 with TRBJ1-4, with 7 nucleotides matching TRBD1. Germline V gene sequence: CDR1 MNHNS, CDR2 SASEGT. This CDR3 spans 18 amino acids. After removal of 4 bases from V and 3 bases from J, the junction contained 14 bases not matched to a gene. CDR3 residues: CASSGGRQGSLANEKLFF. Here the CDR3 DNA reads TGTGCCAGCAGTGGGGGCAGACAGGGCTCCCTTGCTAATGAAAAACTGTTTTTT.

This chain uses TRBV27 with TRBJ1-1, with 10 bases fitting TRBD1. The CDR3 is 15 residues long. Germline loops: CDR1 MNHEY, CDR2 SMNVEV (reference sequence). V dropped 3 bases and J dropped 1; count of bases not matched to a gene: 2. CDR3 sequence (DNA): TGTGCCAGCAGTTTGACAGGGGGCCCGAACACTGAAGCTTTCTTT. This gives the protein CASSLTGGPNTEAFF.

About this clone: The same CDR3 is also encoded by other DNA sequences in this sample. The chain joins TRBV19 to TRBJ2-7, with 8 bases matching TRBD1. Germline CDR1 LNHDA, CDR2 SQIVND (reference sequence). This CDR3 has 14 amino acids. V dropped 1 base and J dropped 2; count of bases not matched to a gene: 1. The CDR3 protein is CASSIGTGTYEQYF. The CDR3 DNA reads as TGTGCCAGTAGTATAGGGACAGGGACCTACGAGCAGTACTTC.

The rearrangement joins TRBV19 to TRBJ1-6; 7 positions agree with TRBD1. The V gene end was trimmed by 5 bases and the J gene end by 10 bases; junction bases not matched to a gene: 14. CDR1 and CDR2 from the germline V gene are LNHDA and SQIVND (reference sequence). There are 16 residues in the CDR3. The CDR3 loop reads CASSSDLGQQVSPLHF. As DNA, the CDR3 is TGTGCCAGTAGTTCTGACTTGGGACAGCAAGTGTCACCCCTCCACTTT. The full variable domain, in which reference TRBV19 and TRBJ1-6 provide the parts outside the CDR3, is DGGITQSPKYLFRKEGQNVTLSCEQNLNHDAMYWYRQDPGQGLRLIYYSQIVNDFQKGDIAEGYSVSREKKESFPLTVTSAQKNPTAFYLCASSSDLGQQVSPLHFGNGTRLTVT.

The chain combines TRBV5-1 with TRBJ2-1; D not certain. V was shortened by 0 bases and J by 4 bases, with 8 bases between the two germline ends. The CDR3 totals 14 residues. Germline V gives CDR1 SGHRS, CDR2 YFSETQ. CDR3 in amino acids: CASSLDPGYNEQFF. CDR3 in DNA: TGCGCCAGCAGCTTGGATCCCGGGTACAATGAGCAGTTCTTC.

CDR3 loop: CASSQEAGAGYTF. CDR3 in DNA: TGCGCCAGCAGCCAAGAAGCAGGGGCTGGCTACACCTTC. The chain has TRBV4-1 and TRBJ1-2, with D tentatively TRBD1 (6 bases). The V gene's germline CDR1 is MGHRA and CDR2 YSYEKL. CDR3 length: 13 residues. V shed 0 bases and J shed 7 bases, with 9 bases lying between them.

The chain is built from TRBV27 and TRBJ2-7; TRBD2 is a possible D gene (8 bases). This CDR3 contains 18 residues. From germline, CDR1 is MNHEY and CDR2 SMNVEV (reference sequence). With 2 bases removed from V and 4 bases from J, the gap between germline ends came to 24 bases. This chain's CDR3 is CASSLVTGIQRERYEQYF. The CDR3 DNA reads as TGTGCCAGCAGTTTAGTGACAGGGATCCAGCGGGAGAGATACGAGCAGTACTTC.

CDR3 coding DNA: TGTGCCAGCAGCTCCTCTGCTAATATGGCAGGGGGCAGCTATGGCTACACCTTC. This gives the protein CASSSSANMAGGSYGYTF. The chain carries TRBV7-9 and TRBJ1-2; 8 bases match TRBD1. The V gene end was trimmed by 4 bases and the J gene end by 4 bases; junction bases not matched to a gene: 17. This CDR3 is 18 amino acids long. Germline CDR1 reads SEHNR; CDR2 reads FQNEAQ (reference sequence).

This clone was seen only once. One end of the junction varies from germline; a read error may be responsible. This rearrangement joins TRBV7-3 to TRBJ2-1; possibly TRBD1 for D (6 bases). From germline, CDR1 is SGHTA and CDR2 FQGTGA. CDR3 length equals 13 residues. The CDR3 bases are TGTGCCAGCAGCCCCACTGGTGGCCAATCAGGGGTCTTC. Its protein product is CASSPTGGQSGVF.

This clone was observed a single time. This sequence joins TRBV7-5 and TRBJ2-7; the table's D call, TRBD2, was not checked against the DNA. TRBV7-5 is annotated as a pseudogene. The CDR3 covers 17 residues. The CDR3 spells CVRSAPSERSHSYEQYF. The CDR3 nucleotides are TGTGTCAGAAGCGCCCCCTCGGAGCGGAGTCACTCCTACGAGCAGTACTTC.

In DNA, the CDR3 is TGTGCCAGCAGCCAATCCTACTGGGCGAGCTCCTACGAGCAGTACTTC. It is translated as CASSQSYWASSYEQYF. The chain carries TRBV4-2 and TRBJ2-7; D unclear. Trimming pared 2 bases from V and 0 bases from J, leaving 14 bases between. Germline values: CDR1 LGHNA, CDR2 YNFKEQ. This CDR3 is built from 16 residues.

The chain has TRBV9 and TRBJ2-7; 9 bases fit TRBD2. Germline values: CDR1 SGDLS, CDR2 YYNGEE. The J segment lost 2 bases and the V segment lost 4 bases, leaving 7 bases of the junction unmatched. This CDR3 has 15 amino acids. For the CDR3, the DNA is TGTGCCAGCAGCATATTTAGCGGGGGCCCCTACGAGCAGTACTTC. The encoded protein is CASSIFSGGPYEQYF.

The chain carries TRBV30 and TRBJ2-1; D ambiguous. Germline CDR1 reads GTSNPN; CDR2 reads SVGIG (reference sequence). The CDR3 has 12 amino acids. V lost 0 bases and J 9 bases, leaving 9 bases between the germline ends. The CDR3 DNA reads TGTGCCTGGAGTGTAACAGATGCTGAGCAGTTCTTC. Its translation: CAWSVTDAEQFF. Drawing the rest from reference TRBV30 and TRBJ2-1, the complete variable domain is SQTIHQWPATLVQPVGSPLSLECTVEGTSNPNLYWYRQAAGRGLQLLFYSVGIGQISSEVPQNLSASRPQDRQFILSSKKLLLSDSGFYLCAWSVTDAEQFFGPGTRLTVL.